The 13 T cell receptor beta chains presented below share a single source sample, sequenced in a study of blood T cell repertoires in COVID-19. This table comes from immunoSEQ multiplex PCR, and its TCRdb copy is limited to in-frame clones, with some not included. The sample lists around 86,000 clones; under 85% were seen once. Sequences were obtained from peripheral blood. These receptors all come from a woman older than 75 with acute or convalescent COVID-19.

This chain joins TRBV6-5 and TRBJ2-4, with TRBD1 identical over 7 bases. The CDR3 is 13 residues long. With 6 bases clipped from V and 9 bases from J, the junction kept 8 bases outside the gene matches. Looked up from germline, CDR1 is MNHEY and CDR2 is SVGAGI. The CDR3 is CASSNRQGGIQYF. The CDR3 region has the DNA TGTGCCAGCAGCAACCGACAGGGCGGCATTCAGTACTTC.

The CDR3 spells CASSSSGGRNEQYF. The CDR3 bases are TGTGCCAGTAGCTCCTCTGGGGGGAGGAACGAGCAGTACTTC. V gene TRBV19 combines with J gene TRBJ2-7, with a possible D match to TRBD2 (6 bases). V lost 6 bases and J lost 5, with 17 bases in between. The germline gives CDR1 LNHDA, CDR2 SQIVND (reference sequence). The CDR3 consists of 14 residues.

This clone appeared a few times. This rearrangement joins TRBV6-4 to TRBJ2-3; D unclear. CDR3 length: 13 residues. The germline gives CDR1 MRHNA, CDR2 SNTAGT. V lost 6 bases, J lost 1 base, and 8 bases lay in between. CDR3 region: CASSTSGTDTQYF. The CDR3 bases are TGTGCCAGCAGCACCTCGGGCACAGATACGCAGTATTTT.

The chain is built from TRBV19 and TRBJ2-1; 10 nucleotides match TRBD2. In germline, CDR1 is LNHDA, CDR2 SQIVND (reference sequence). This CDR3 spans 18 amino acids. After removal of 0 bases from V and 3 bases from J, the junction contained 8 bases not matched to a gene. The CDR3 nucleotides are TGTGCCAGTAGTATAGATCTACAAGTAGCGGGAGGCTACAATGAGCAGTTCTTC. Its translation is CASSIDLQVAGGYNEQFF.

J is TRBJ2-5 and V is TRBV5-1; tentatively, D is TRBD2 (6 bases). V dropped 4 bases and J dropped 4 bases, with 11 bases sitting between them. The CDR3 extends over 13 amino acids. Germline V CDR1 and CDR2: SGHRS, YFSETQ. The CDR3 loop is CASSAGLAETQYF. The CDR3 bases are TGCGCCAGCAGCGCGGGGCTAGCAGAGACCCAGTACTTC.

The DNA for the CDR3 is TGCGCCAGCAGCTTGGGCCGCGGTATGGATGAGCAGTTCTTC. It translates to CASSLGRGMDEQFF. The chain has TRBV5-1 and TRBJ2-1; D is uncertain. CDR1 SGHRS and CDR2 YFSETQ come from the germline V gene. The V and J ends lost 0 bases and 8 bases respectively, with 12 bases between them. This CDR3 is 14 amino acids long.

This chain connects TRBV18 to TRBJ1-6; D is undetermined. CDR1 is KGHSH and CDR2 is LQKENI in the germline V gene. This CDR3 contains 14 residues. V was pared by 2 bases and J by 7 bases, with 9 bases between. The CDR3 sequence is CASSPSRENSPLHF. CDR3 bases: TGTGCCAGCTCACCATCACGGGAGAATTCACCCCTCCACTTT.

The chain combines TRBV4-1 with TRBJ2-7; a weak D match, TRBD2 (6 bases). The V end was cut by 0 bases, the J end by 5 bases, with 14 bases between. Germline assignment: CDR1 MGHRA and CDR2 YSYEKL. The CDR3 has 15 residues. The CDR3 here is CASSQEEGGGDEQYF. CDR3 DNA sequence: TGCGCCAGCAGCCAAGAAGAGGGAGGAGGAGACGAGCAGTACTTC.

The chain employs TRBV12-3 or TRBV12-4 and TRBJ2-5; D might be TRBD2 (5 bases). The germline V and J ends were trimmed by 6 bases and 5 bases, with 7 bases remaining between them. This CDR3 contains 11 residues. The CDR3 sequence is CASSRGETQYF. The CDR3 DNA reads TGTGCCAGCAGCCGCGGGGAGACCCAGTACTTC.

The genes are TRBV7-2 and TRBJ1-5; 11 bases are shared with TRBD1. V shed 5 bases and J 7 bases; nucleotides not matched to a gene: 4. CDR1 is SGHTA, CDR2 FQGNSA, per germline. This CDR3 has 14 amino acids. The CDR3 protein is CASSPRTGGQPQHF. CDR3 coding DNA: TGTGCCAGCAGCCCACGGACAGGGGGCCAGCCCCAGCATTTT.

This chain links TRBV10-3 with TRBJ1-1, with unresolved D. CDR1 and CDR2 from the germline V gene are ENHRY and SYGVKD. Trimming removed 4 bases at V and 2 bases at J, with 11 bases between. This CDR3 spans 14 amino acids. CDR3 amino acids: CAISVGGANTEAFF. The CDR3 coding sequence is TGTGCCATCAGTGTGGGAGGAGCTAACACTGAAGCTTTCTTT.

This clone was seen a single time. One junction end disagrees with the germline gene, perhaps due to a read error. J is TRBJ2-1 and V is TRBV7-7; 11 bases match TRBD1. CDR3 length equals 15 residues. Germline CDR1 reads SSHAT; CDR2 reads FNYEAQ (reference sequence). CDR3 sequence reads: CASSRGQGAYNEQFF. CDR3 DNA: TGTGCTAGCAGCCGAGGACAGGGGGCGTACAATGAGCAGTTCTTC. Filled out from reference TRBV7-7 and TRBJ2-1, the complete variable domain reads GAGVSQSPRYKVTKRGQDVTLRCDPISSHATLYWYQQALGQGPEFLTYFNYEAQPDKSGLPSDRFSAERPEGSISTLTIQRTEQRDSAMYRCASSRGQGAYNEQFFGPGTRLTVL.

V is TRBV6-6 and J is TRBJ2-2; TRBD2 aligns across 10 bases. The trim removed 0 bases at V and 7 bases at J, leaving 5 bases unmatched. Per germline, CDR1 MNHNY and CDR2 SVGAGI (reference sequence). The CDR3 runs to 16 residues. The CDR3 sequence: CASSYSLAGAGGELFF. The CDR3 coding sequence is TGTGCCAGCAGTTACTCGCTAGCGGGAGCTGGCGGGGAGCTGTTTTTT.